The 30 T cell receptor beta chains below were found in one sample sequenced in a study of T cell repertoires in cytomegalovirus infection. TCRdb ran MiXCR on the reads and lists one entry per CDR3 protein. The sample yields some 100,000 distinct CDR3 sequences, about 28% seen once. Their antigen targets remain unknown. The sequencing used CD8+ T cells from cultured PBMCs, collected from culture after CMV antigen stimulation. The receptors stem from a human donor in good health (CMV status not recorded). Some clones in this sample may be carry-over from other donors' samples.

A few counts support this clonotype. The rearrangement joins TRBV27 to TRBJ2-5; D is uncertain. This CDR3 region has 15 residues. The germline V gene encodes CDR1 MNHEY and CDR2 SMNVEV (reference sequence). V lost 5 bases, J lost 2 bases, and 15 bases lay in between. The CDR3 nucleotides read TGTGCCAGCAGTCTGAATATCGAGGATCAAGAGACCCAGTACTTC. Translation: CASSLNIEDQETQYF.

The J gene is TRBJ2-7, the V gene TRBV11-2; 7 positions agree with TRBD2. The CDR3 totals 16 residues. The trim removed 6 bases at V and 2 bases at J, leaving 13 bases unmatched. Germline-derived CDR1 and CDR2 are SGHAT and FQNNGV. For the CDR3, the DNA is TGTGCCAGCAGATGGAGTCGGGGGGAGGGCCCCTACGAGCAGTACTTC. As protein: CASRWSRGEGPYEQYF.

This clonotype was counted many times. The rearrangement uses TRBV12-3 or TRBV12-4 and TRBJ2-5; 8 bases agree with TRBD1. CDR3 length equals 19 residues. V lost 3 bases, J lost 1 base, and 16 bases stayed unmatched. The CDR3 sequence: CASSLRAGGLSKTQETQYF. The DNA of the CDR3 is TGTGCCAGCAGTTTGAGGGCAGGGGGCCTCTCTAAAACCCAAGAGACCCAGTACTTC.

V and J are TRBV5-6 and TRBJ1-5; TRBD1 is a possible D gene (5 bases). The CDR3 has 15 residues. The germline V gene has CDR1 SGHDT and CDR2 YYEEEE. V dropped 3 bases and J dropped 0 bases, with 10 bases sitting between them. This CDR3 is CASSSGHYSNQPQHF. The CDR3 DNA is TGTGCCAGCAGCTCAGGACATTATAGCAATCAGCCCCAGCATTTT.

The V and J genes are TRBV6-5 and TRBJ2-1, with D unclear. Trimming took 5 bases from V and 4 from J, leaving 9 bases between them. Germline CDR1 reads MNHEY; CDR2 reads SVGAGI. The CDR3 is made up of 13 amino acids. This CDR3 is CASSTRRYNEQFF. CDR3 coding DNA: TGTGCCAGCAGTACCCGACGGTACAATGAGCAGTTCTTC.

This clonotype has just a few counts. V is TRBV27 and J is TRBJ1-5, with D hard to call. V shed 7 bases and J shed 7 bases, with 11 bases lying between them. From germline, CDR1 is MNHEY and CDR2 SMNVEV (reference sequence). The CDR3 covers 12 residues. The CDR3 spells CASKGSGQPQHF. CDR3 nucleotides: TGTGCCAGCAAGGGCAGTGGACAGCCCCAGCATTTT.

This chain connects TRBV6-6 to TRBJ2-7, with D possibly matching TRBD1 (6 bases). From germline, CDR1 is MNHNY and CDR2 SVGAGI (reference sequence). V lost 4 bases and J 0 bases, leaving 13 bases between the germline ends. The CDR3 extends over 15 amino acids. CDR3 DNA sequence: TGTGCCAGCAGTTTTTACCCGGGACACTCCTACGAGCAGTACTTC. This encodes CASSFYPGHSYEQYF.

The CDR3 here is CAISESYIPGQGARNTEAFF. The CDR3 region has the DNA TGTGCCATCAGTGAGTCGTACATCCCCGGACAGGGGGCGCGAAACACTGAAGCTTTCTTT. The genes are TRBV10-3 and TRBJ1-1; 11 bases agree with TRBD1. This CDR3 is 20 amino acids long. Unmatched junction bases numbered 14, after V lost 0 bases and J lost 2 bases. Per the germline V gene, CDR1 is ENHRY and CDR2 is SYGVKD.

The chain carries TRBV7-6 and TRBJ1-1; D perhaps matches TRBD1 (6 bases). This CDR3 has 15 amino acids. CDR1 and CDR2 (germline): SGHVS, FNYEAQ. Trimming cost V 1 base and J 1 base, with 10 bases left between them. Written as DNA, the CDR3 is TGTGCCAGCAGCTTAGAACCAGGGGAGAACACTGAAGCTTTCTTT. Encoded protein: CASSLEPGENTEAFF.

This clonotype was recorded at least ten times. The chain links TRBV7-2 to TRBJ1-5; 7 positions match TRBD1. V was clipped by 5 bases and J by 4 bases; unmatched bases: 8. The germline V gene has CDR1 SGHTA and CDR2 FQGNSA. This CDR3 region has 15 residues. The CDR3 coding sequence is TGTGCCAGCAGCCTGGACAGGCGCAAAAATCAGCCCCAGCATTTT. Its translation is CASSLDRRKNQPQHF.

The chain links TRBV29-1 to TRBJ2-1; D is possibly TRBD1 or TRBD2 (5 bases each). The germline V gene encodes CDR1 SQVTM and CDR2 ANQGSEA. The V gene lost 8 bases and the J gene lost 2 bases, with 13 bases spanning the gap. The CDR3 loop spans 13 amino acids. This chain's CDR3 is CSLGGGTYNEQFF. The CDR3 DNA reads TGCAGCCTGGGTGGGGGAACCTACAATGAGCAGTTCTTC.

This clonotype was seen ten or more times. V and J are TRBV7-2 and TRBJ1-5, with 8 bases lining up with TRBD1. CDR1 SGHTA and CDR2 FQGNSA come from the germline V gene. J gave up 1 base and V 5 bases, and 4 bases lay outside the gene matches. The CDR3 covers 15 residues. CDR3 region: CASSLQGGSNQPQHF. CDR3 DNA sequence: TGTGCCAGCAGCCTACAGGGGGGGAGCAATCAGCCCCAGCATTTT.

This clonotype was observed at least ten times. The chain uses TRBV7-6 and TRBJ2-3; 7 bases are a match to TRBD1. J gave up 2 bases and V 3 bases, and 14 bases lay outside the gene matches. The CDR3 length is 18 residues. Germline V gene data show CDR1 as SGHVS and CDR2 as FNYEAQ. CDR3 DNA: TGTGCCAGCAGCTTGAGAGGGGGCCCAAGGGTCCCCACAGATACGCAGTATTTT. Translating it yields CASSLRGGPRVPTDTQYF.

CDR3 amino acids: CASSLEGGTGLLQETQYF. The CDR3 DNA reads TGTGCCAGCAGTTTAGAGGGGGGGACGGGACTCTTACAAGAGACCCAGTACTTC. J is TRBJ2-5 and V is TRBV12-3 or TRBV12-4; D perhaps matches TRBD2 (7 bases). This CDR3 region has 18 residues. Deletions cut 1 base from V and 2 bases from J, with 20 bases between.

Here the CDR3 reads CASSSSLGVEQFF. The DNA of the CDR3 is TGTGCCAGCAGCTCCTCCTTAGGGGTAGAGCAGTTCTTC. This chain links TRBV7-9 with TRBJ2-1; D may be TRBD1 (5 bases). The CDR3 has 13 residues. In germline, CDR1 is SEHNR, CDR2 FQNEAQ (reference sequence). The V and J ends lost 4 bases and 10 bases respectively, with 14 bases between them.

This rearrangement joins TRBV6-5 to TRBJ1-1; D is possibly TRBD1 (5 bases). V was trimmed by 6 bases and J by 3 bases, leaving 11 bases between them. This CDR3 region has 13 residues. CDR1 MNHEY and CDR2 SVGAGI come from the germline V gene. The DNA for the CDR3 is TGTGCCAGCAGCACCGGGGGGTACACTGAAGCTTTCTTT. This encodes CASSTGGYTEAFF.

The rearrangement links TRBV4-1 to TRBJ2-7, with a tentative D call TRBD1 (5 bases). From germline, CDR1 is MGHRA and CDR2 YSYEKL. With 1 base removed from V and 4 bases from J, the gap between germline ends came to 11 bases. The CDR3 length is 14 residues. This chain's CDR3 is CASSQVAGRYEQYF. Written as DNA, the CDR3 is TGCGCCAGCAGCCAAGTGGCAGGGCGTTACGAGCAGTACTTC.

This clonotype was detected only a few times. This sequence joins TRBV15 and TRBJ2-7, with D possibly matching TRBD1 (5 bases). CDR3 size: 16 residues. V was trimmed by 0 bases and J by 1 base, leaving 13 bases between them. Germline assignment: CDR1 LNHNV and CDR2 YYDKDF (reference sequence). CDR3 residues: CATSRDAQGSSYEQYF. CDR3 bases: TGTGCCACCAGCAGAGATGCGCAGGGATCGTCCTACGAGCAGTACTTC.

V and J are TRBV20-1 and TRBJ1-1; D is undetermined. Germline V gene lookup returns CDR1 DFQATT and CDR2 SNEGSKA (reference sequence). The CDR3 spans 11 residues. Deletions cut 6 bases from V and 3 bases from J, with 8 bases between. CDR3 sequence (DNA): TGCAGTGCACGACTGTACACTGAAGCTTTCTTT. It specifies CSARLYTEAFF.

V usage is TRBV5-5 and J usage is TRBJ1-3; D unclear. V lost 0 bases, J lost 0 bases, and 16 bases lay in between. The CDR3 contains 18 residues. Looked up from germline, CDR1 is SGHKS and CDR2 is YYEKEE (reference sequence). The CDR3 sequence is CASSLAGGEDRSGNTIYF. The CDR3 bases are TGTGCCAGCAGCTTGGCCGGTGGAGAGGACCGCTCTGGAAACACCATATATTTT.

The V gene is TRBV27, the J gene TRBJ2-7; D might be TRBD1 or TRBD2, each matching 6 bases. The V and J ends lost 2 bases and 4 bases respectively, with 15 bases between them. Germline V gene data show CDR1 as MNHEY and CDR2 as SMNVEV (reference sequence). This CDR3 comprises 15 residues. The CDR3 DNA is TGTGCCAGCAGTTTAAGCCGGGGGCCACGATACGAGCAGTACTTC. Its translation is CASSLSRGPRYEQYF.

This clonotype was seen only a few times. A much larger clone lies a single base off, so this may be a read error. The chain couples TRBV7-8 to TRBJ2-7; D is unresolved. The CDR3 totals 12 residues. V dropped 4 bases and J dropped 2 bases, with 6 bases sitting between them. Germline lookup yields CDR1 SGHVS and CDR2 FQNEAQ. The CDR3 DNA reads TGTGCCAGCAGCTCGGACGCCTACGAGCAGTACTTC. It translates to CASSSDAYEQYF.

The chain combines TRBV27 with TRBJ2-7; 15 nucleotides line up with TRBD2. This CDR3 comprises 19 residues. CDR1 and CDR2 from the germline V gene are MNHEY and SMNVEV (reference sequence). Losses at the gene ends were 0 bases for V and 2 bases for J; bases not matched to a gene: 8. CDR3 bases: TGTGCCAGCAGTTTATCGGGACTAGCGGGAGGCCCCTGGACCTACGAGCAGTACTTC. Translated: CASSLSGLAGGPWTYEQYF.

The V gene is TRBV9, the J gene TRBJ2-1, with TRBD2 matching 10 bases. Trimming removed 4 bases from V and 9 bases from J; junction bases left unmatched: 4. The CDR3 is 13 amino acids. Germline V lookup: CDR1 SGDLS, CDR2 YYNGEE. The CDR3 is CASSPTSGAEQFF. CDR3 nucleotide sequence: TGTGCCAGCAGCCCTACTAGCGGGGCTGAGCAGTTCTTC. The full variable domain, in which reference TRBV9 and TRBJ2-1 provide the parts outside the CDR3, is DSGVTQTPKHLITATGQRVTLRCSPRSGDLSVYWYQQSLDQGLQFLIQYYNGEERAKGNILERFSAQQFPDLHSELNLSSLELGDSALYFCASSPTSGAEQFFGPGTRLTVL.

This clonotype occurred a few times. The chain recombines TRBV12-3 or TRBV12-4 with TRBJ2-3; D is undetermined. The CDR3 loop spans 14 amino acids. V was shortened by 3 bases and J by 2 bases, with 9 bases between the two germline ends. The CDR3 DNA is TGTGCCAGCAGTTTTGTGGGGATCACAGATACGCAGTATTTT. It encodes CASSFVGITDTQYF.

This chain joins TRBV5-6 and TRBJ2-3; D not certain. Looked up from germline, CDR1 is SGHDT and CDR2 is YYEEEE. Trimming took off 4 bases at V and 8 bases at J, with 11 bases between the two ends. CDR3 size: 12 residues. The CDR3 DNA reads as TGTGCCAGCAGCCCAGGCAGCCTTACGCAGTATTTT. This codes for CASSPGSLTQYF.

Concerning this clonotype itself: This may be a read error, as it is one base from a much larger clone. CDR3 DNA: TGTGCCAGCAGCTCCCGGGACAGGTCCTGTAATTCACCCCTCCACTTT. It translates to CASSSRDRSCNSPLHF. This chain joins TRBV7-6 and TRBJ1-6; TRBD1 agrees at 8 bases. Germline CDR1 SGHVS, CDR2 FNYEAQ. The length of the CDR3 is 16 residues.

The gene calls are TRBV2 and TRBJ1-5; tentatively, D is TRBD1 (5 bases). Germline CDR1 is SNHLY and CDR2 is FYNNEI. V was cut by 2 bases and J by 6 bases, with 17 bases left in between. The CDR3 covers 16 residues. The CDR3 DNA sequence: TGTGCCAGCAGTGAATTGGGTCCGGGGGGTGGTCAGCCCCAGCATTTT. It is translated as CASSELGPGGGQPQHF.

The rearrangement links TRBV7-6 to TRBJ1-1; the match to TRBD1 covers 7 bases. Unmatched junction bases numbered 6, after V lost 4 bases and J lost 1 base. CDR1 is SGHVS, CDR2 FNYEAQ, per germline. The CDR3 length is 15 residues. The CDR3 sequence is CASSSPGTENTEAFF. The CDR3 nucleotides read TGTGCCAGCAGCTCCCCCGGGACAGAGAACACTGAAGCTTTCTTT.

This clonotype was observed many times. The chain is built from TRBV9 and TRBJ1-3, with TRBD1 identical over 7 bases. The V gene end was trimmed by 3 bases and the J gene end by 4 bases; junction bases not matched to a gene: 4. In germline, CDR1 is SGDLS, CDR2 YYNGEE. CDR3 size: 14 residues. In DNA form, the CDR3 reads TGTGCCAGCAGCGATACGACAGGGGGAAACACCATATATTTT. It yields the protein CASSDTTGGNTIYF.